The clone carrying this TCR beta chain was observed at least ten times. This CDR3 is built from 12 residues. V was trimmed by 4 bases and J by 6 bases, leaving 11 bases between them. The V gene's germline CDR1 is DFQATT and CDR2 SNEGSKA (reference sequence). The data were obtained in a study of T-cell reconstitution after alpha-beta-depleted transplantation in children. Researchers prepared the TCRbeta library using unique molecular identifiers, the study reports. TCRdb processed the PCR reads anew with MiXCR; each CDR3 protein has one entry. The profile shows hundreds of thousands of distinct CDR3 sequences, more than 10% of them singletons.

The V and J genes are TRBV20-1 and TRBJ2-3; D is uncertain. The sequencing here drew on PBMCs from the stem cell graft donor, taken from the stem cell graft. The TCR comes from a human donor who donated a stem cell graft to a child with acute lymphoblastic leukemia. CDR3 nucleotides: TGCAGTGCTATTCCTCTGACTGATACGCAGTATTTT. This codes for CSAIPLTDTQYF.